The source of this TCR beta chain is a study of technical replicates of blood from a handful of donors. Clones were sequenced by immunoSEQ multiplex PCR, and TCRdb holds only the in-frame ones, with some missing. The sample contains about 56,000 clones, 85% to 95% of which appear only once. V was cut by 5 bases and J by 2 bases, with 23 bases left in between. The CDR3 loop spans 18 amino acids. Germline CDR1 and CDR2: SEHNR and FQNEAQ (reference sequence). The V and J genes are TRBV7-9 and TRBJ2-3; D possibly corresponds to TRBD1 (7 bases). The receptor was isolated from a human donor in good health. Some clones in this sample may be carry-over from other donors' samples. The specimen was PBMCs. CDR3 sequence (DNA): TGTGCCAGCAGCCCCAGGGGGGCGACAGGGACGTCCACAGATACGCAGTATTTT. This codes for CASSPRGATGTSTDTQYF.